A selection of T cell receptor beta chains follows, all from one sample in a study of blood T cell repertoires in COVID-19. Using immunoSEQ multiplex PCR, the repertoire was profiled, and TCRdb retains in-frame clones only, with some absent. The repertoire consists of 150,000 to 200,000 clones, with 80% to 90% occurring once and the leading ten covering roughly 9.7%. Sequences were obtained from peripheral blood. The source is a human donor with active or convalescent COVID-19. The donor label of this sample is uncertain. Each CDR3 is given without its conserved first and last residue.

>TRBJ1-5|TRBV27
ASSFGSGSNQPQH
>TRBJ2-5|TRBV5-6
ASASRETQY
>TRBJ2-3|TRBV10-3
AISDGESTDTQY
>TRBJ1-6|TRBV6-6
ASSPPLQADSPLH
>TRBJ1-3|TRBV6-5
ASSYQGAGGNTIY
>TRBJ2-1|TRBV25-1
ASSNSVNEQF
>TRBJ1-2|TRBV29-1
SVEEQQVYGYT
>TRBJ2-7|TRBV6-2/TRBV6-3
ASSPTGGPSSKQY
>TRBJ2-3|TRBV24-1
ATSGATGGADTQY
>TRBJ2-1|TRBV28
ASSLSAGGNNEQF
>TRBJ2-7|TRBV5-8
ASSLLVYEQY
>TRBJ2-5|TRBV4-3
ASSQDGTMETQY
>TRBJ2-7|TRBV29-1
SVDSRASRAYEQY
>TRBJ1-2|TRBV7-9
ASSLDGTGAGYT
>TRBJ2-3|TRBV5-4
ASSLAGSGDTQY
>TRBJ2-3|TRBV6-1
ASSETTGVPTDTQY
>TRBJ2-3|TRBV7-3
ASSLRLAGGLDTQY
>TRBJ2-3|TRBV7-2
ASSLADYYFTDTQY
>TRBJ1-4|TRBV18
ASSPGQGFEKLF
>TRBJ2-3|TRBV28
ASGNPRTVPSTDTQY
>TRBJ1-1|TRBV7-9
ASSLDRVLNTEAF
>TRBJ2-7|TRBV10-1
ASSPATRPLYEQY
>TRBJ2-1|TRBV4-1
ASSQRLGSSYNEQF
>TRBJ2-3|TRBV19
ASSISRTDTQY
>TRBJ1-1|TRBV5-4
ASSSRTGMNTEAF
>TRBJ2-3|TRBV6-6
ASRDSPTDTQY
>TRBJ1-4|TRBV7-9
ASSSGQMRTNEKLF
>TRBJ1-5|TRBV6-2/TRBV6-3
ASSDSNFSNQPQH
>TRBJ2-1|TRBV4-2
ASSQEGGSSSYNEQF
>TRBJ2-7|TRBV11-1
ASSPTGNPPYEQY
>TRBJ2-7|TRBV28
ASRPPGQGAHEQY
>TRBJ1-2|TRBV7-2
ASSLALDRNNYGYT
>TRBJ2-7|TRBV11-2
ASSVSGGAGEQY
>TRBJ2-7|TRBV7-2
ASSRPDRGLSEQY
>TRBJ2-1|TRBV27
ASSQLRLSGRAHEQF
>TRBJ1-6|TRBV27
ASSLWGEGNSPLH
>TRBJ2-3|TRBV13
ASSLKGGAQY
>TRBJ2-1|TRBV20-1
SAARLDGQF
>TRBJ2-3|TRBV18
ASSPFSTDTQY
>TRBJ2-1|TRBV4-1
ASSQDWHNEQF
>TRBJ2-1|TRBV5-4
ASTAGQSYNEQF
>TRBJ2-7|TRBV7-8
ASSLVALAGNYEQY
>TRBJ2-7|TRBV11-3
ASSSDNRVGEQY
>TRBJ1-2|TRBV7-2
ASSLSGLGAGNYGYT
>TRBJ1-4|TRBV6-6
ASSPTGVGEKLF